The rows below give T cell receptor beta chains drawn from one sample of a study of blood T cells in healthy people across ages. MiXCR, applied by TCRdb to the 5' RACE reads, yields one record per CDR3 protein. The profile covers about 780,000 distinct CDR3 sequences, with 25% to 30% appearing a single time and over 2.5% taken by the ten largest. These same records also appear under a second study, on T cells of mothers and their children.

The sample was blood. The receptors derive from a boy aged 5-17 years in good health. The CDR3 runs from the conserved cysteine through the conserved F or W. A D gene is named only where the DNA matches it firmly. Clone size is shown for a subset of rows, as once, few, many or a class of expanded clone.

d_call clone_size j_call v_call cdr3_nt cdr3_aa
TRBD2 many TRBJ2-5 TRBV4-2 TGTGCCAGCAGCCAAGATCGAGGCGGGGGGCCCCAAGAGACCCAGTACTTC CASSQDRGGGPQETQYF
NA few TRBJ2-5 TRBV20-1 TGCAGTGCTTACAGGGTCGGCGAGACCCAGTACTTC CSAYRVGETQYF
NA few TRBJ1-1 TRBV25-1 TGTGCCAGCAGTGAATTGGGGGGCGGGCGCGCTGAAGCTTTCTTT CASSELGGGRAEAFF
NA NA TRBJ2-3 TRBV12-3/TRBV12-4 TGTGCCAGCAGTCACGGGACCCAACCAGGCGGCACAGATACGCAGTATTTT CASSHGTQPGGTDTQYF
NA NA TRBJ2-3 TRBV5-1 TGCGCCAGCAGCTGGGCCCGGGTACCAGATACGCAGTATTTT CASSWARVPDTQYF
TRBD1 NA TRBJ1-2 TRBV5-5 TGTGCCAGCAGCGATGACAGGGCGCGGTATGGCTACACCTTC CASSDDRARYGYTF
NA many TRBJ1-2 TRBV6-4 TGTGCCAGCATACAAAGGACAGCCGATCCAGGATATGGCTACACCTTC CASIQRTADPGYGYTF
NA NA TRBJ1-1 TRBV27 TGTGCCAGCAGTAGTAGGGCTCCGAACACTGAAGCTTTCTTT CASSSRAPNTEAFF
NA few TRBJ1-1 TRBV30 TGTGCCTGGAGTCGGCCAACCACTGAAGCTTTCTTT CAWSRPTTEAFF
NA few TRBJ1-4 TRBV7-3 TGTGCCAGCAATATAACCGGGACTTTGAAGTCTGAAAAACTGTTTTTT CASNITGTLKSEKLFF
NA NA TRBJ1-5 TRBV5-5 TGTGCCAGCAGCTTGGTGGGGTGGGACAATCAGCCCCAGCATTTT CASSLVGWDNQPQHF
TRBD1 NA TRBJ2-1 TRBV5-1 TGCGCCAGCACCCCCGGACAGGGAAGCTCCTACAATGAGCAGTTCTTC CASTPGQGSSYNEQFF
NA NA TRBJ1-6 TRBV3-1 TGTGCCAGCAGCCATTGGAACGGGTATCCCTATAATTCACCCCTCCACTTT CASSHWNGYPYNSPLHF
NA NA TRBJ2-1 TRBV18 TGTGCCAGCTCATCGGCCGTCCAGTCGGAGTACCATGAGCAGTTCTTC CASSSAVQSEYHEQFF
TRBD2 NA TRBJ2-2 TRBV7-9 TGTGCCAGCAGCTCAGGACTAGCGGGAGTGGCCGGGGAGCTGTTTTTT CASSSGLAGVAGELFF
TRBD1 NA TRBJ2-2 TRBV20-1 TGCAGTGCTAGAGACCCGAGGACAGGGGGGGACACCGGGGAGCTGTTTTTT CSARDPRTGGDTGELFF
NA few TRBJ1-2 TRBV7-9 TGTGCCAGCAGCTTAGCAGGGGGGCGCAACTATGGCTACACCTTC CASSLAGGRNYGYTF
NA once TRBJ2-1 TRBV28 TGTGCCAGCAGTGTTGAGCAGGTATACAATGAGCAGTTCTTC CASSVEQVYNEQFF
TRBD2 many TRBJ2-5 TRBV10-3 TGTGCCATCAGTGTTGGGACTAGCGGTAAAGAGACCCAGTACTTC CAISVGTSGKETQYF
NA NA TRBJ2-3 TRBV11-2 TGTGCCAGCAGCTTAGAAGGGGCCCGCGCAGATACGCAGTATTTT CASSLEGARADTQYF
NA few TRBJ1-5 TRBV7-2 TGTGCCAGCAGCCCCGGGAGTCTCAATCAGCCCCAGCATTTT CASSPGSLNQPQHF
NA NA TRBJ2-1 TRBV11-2 TGTGCCAGCAGAAAGGGGGGGCACAATGAGCAGTTCTTC CASRKGGHNEQFF
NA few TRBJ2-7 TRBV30 TGTGCCTGGAGCCCGACAGTCTACTACGAGCAGTACTTC CAWSPTVYYEQYF
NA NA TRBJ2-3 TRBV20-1 TGCAGCATCCTTCGCAGGGGCCGGGATACGCAGTATTTT CSILRRGRDTQYF
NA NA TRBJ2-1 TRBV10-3 TGTGCCATCAGTCCTGAGGGGGCGGGGGCCTCTTACAATGAGCAGTTCTTC CAISPEGAGASYNEQFF
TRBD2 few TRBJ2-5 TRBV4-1 TGCGCCAGCAGCCTAGGTCGCCTAGCGGGGGGCCAAGAGACCCAGTACTTC CASSLGRLAGGQETQYF
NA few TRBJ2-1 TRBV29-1 TGCAGCGTTGGTCAAGCCGCCTCCTACAATGAGCAGTTCTTC CSVGQAASYNEQFF
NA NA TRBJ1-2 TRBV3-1 TGTGCCAGCAGCCAAGTAGTCCGGAGTGGCTACACCTTC CASSQVVRSGYTF
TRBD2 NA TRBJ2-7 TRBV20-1 TGCAGTGCCCCCCGGGGGGGGTTCGAGCAGTACTTC CSAPRGGFEQYF
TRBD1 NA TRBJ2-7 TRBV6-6 TGTGCCAGCAGTTACCCCACGACAGGGGGTGAGGTCGAGCAGTACTTC CASSYPTTGGEVEQYF
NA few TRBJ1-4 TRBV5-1 TGCGCCAGCAGCTTGGTACAGGGAGGGGAAAAACTGTTTTTT CASSLVQGGEKLFF
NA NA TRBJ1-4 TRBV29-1 TGCAGCGTTGAAGATATAGGGGGGCGAAGTGAAAAACTGTTTTTT CSVEDIGGRSEKLFF
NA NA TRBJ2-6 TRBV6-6 TGTGCCAGCGCTCCATGGGGCAGGAATTCTGGGGCCAACGTCCTGACTTTC CASAPWGRNSGANVLTF
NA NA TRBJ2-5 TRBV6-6 TGTGCCAGCAGTTACCGCGGGGTTGAGACCCAGTACTTC CASSYRGVETQYF
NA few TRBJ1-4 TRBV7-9 TGTGCCAGCACCCTGGGGAGAGATGAAAAACTGTTTTTT CASTLGRDEKLFF
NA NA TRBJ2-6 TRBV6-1 TGTGCCAGCAGTGCCACCCAGGGGCGCAGCTCTGGGGCCAACGTCCTGACTTTC CASSATQGRSSGANVLTF
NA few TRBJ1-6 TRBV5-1 TGCGCCAGCAGCTTCGGCAGTAATTCACCCCTCCACTTT CASSFGSNSPLHF
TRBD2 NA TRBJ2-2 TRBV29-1 TGCAGCGTTAGGGGACTAGAAAACACCGGGGAGCTGTTTTTT CSVRGLENTGELFF
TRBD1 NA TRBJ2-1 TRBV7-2 TGTGCCAGCAGCCTATCCCTTGGGACAGGGCGAAACAATGAGCAGTTCTTC CASSLSLGTGRNNEQFF
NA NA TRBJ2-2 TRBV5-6 TGTGCCAGCAACCCGTACTCGAACACCGGGGAGCTGTTTTTT CASNPYSNTGELFF
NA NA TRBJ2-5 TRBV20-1 TGCAGCGGCAGCAGGGGCTATCAAGAGACCCAGTACTTC CSGSRGYQETQYF
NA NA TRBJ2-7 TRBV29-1 TGCAGCGCCGGGCTTTCCCAGGGAGAGCAGTACTTC CSAGLSQGEQYF
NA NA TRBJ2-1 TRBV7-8 TGTGCCAGCAGCTTATTCAGACAGTCCTACAATGAGCAGTTCTTC CASSLFRQSYNEQFF